This T cell receptor (beta chain) was profiled in a study of T cell responses to AZD1222 COVID-19 vaccine. The study's findings and limits: Females made up more of the donors, who were largely white British, and clonal diversity may have come out too low. Unmutated variant regions reportedly attract nearly half of all spike-specific TCRs. Following two doses of AZD1222, Spike-specific TCR breadth and depth rose.

On this clone itself: As yet, its antigen is unknown.

Sequencing used immunoSEQ multiplex PCR; TCRdb keeps in-frame clones, though not all of them. The sample carries around 200,000 clones, 80% to 95% recorded once. This CDR3 spans 12 amino acids. Deletions cut 4 bases from V and 5 bases from J, with 8 bases between. Germline-derived CDR1 and CDR2 are LGHDT and YNNKEL (reference sequence). The specimen comprised peripheral blood, sampled 28 days after the second dose of the MenACWY control vaccine. The genes are TRBV3-1 (or the pseudogene TRBV3-2) and TRBJ1-2; D remains unclear. The TCR sequence derives from an adult who received the MenACWY meningococcal vaccine as a control. The CDR3 spells CASSLTEYGYTF. For the CDR3, the DNA is TGTGCCAGCAGCCTTACAGAATATGGCTACACCTTC.